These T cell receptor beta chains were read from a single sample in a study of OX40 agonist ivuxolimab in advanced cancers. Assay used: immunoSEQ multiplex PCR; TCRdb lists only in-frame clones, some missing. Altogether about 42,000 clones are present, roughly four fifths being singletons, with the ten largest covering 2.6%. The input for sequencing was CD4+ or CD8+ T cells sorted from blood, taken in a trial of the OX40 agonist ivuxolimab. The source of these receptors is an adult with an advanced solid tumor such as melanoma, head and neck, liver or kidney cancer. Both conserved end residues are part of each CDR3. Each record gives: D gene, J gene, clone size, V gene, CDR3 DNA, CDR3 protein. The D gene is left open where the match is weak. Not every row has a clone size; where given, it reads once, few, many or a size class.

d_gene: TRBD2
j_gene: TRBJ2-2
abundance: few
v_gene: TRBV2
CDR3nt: TGTGCCAGCAGCGGGACTAGCATAAGGACCGGGGAGCTGTTTTTT
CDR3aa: CASSGTSIRTGELFF

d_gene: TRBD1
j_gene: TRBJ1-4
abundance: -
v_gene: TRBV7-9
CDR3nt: TGTGCCAGCAGCCGACCAGCGGGACAGGGTTGGGAAAAACTGTTTTTT
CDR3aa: CASSRPAGQGWEKLFF

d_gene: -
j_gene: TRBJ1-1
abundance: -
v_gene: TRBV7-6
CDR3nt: TGTGCCAGCAGCTTCAGGGTCAGCCGAAGTATGAACACTGAAGCTTTCTTT
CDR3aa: CASSFRVSRSMNTEAFF

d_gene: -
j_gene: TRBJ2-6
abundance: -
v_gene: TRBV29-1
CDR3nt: TGCAGCGTTGAAGGGACACTAGCTTCTGGGGCCAACGTCCTGACTTTC
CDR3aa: CSVEGTLASGANVLTF

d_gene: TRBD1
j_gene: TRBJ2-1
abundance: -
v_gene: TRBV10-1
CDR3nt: TGCGCCAGCAGCCCCATGCGGGGACAGGGTCCCTACAATGAGCAGTTCTTC
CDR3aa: CASSPMRGQGPYNEQFF

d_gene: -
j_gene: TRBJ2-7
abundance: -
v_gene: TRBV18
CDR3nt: TGTGCCAGCCTCCCGGGACCTCCCTACGAGCAGTACTTC
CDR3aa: CASLPGPPYEQYF

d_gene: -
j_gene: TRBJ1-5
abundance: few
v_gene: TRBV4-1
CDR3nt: TGCGCCAGCAGCCAAGTCGGAACCCAGCCCCAGCATTTT
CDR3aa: CASSQVGTQPQHF

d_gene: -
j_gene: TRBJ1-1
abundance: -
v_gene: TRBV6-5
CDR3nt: TGTGCCAGCGTCCGACAGTATGACACTGAAGCTTTCTTT
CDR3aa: CASVRQYDTEAFF

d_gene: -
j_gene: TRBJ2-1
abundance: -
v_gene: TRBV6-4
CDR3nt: TGTGCCAGCAGTGGCCAGCCCGGCAATGAGCAGTTCTTC
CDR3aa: CASSGQPGNEQFF

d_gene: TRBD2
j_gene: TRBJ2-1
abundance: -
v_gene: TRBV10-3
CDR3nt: TGTGCCATCAGTGAGTTGGGACTAGGGAATGAGCAGTTCTTC
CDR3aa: CAISELGLGNEQFF

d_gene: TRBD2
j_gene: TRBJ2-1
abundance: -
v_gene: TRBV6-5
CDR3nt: TGTGCCAGCAGCCCCAGGCAGGCTAGCGGCAATGAGCAGTTCTTC
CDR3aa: CASSPRQASGNEQFF

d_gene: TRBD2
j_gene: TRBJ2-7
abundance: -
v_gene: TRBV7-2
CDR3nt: TGTGCCAGCAGCTCCACTAGCGGGAGGGCCGACGAGCAGTACTTC
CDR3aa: CASSSTSGRADEQYF

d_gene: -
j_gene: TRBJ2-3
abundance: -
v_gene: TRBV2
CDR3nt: TGTGCCAGCAGTTCTCGGCGGTTCACAGATACGCAGTATTTT
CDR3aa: CASSSRRFTDTQYF

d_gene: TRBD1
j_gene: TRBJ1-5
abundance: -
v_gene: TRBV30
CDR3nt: TGTGCCTGGAGATCGGGACAGCCCAATCAGCCCCAGCATTTT
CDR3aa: CAWRSGQPNQPQHF

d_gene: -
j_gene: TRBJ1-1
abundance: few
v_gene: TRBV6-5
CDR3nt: TGTGCCAGCAGTTACGACGATCGGGAGGCTGAAGCTTTCTTT
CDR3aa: CASSYDDREAEAFF

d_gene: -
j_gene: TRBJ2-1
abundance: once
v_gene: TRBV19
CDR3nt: TGTGCCAGTAGTAAGGGACCGAATTCCTACAATGAGCAGTTCTTC
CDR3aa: CASSKGPNSYNEQFF

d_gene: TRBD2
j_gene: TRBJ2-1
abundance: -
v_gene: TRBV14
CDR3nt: TGTGCCAGCAGCCATGTTCTTCGGCTAGCGGGAGGGGTAAGGAATGAGCAGTTCTTC
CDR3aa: CASSHVLRLAGGVRNEQFF

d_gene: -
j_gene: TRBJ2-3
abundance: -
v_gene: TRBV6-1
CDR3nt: TGTGCCAGCAGCGGGCGAGGTTACACAGATACGCAGTATTTT
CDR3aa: CASSGRGYTDTQYF

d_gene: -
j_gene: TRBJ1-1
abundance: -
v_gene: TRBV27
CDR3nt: TGTGCCAGCAGTTTCTCCGGGGTGGGGAAAGCTTTCTTT
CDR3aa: CASSFSGVGKAFF

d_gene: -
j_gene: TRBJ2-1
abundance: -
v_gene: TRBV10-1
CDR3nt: TGCGCCAGCAGTGAAGGGACTGTTTCCTACAATGAGCAGTTCTTC
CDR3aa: CASSEGTVSYNEQFF

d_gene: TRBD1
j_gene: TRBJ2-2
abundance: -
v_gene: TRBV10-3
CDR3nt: TGTGCCAGCACCGGGACAGCGAACACCGGGGAGCTGTTTTTT
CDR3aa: CASTGTANTGELFF

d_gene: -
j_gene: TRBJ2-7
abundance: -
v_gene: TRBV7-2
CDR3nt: TGTGCCAGCAGCGACGGCTCCTACGAGCAGTACTTC
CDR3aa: CASSDGSYEQYF

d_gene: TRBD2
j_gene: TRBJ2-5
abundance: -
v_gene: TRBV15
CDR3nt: TGTGCCACCAGCAGAGAGAAGGGGACTAGCGGGAGAGGAATAGAGACCCAGTACTTC
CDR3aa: CATSREKGTSGRGIETQYF

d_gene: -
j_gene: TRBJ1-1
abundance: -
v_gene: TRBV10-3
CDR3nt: TGTGCCATCAGTGTGAGAGAGGGGTCAGAAGCTTTCTTT
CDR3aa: CAISVREGSEAFF

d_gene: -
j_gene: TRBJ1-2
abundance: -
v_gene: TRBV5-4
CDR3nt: TGTGCCAGCAGCCCCATAGGATCTAACTATGGCTACACCTTC
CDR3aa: CASSPIGSNYGYTF

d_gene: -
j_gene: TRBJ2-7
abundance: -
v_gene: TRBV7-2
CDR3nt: TGTGCCAGCAGCTGGAGTGGGAACGAGCAGTACTTC
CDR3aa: CASSWSGNEQYF

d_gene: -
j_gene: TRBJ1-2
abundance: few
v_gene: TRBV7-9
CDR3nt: TGTGCCAGCGACGCGGGGGGTGACTATGGCTACACCTTC
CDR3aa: CASDAGGDYGYTF

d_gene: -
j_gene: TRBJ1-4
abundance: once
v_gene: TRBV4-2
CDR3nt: TGTGCCAGCAGCCAAGATCCCCCCGAAAAACTGTTTTTT
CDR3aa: CASSQDPPEKLFF

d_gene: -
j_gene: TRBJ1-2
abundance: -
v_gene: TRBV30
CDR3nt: TGTGCCTGGGACATGGGGAATGGCTACACCTTC
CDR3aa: CAWDMGNGYTF

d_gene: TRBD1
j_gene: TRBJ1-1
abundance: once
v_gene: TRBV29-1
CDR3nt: TGCAGCGTTCGACAGGGAATAAACACTGAAGCTTTCTTT
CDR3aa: CSVRQGINTEAFF

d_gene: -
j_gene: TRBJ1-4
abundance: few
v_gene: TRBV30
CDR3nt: TGTGCCTGGATGCGGCAGAATGAAAAACTGTTTTTT
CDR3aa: CAWMRQNEKLFF

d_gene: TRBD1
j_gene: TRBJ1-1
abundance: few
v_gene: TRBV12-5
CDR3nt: TGTGCTAGTGGTTTGGGACAGGGTGGGGGTTACACTGAAGCTTTCTTT
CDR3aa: CASGLGQGGGYTEAFF

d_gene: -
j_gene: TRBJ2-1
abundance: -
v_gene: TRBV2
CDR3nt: TGTGCCAGCAGTGTATACAATGAGCAGTTCTTC
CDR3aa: CASSVYNEQFF

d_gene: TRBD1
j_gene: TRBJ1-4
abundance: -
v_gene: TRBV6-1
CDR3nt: TGTGCCAGCAGTGAGGACAGGGTTAATGAAAAACTGTTTTTT
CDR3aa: CASSEDRVNEKLFF

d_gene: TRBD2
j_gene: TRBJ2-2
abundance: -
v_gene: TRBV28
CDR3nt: TGTGCCAGCAGCACAAGCGGGAGGGACACCGGGGAGCTGTTTTTT
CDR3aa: CASSTSGRDTGELFF

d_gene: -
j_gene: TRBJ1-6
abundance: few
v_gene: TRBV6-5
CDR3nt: TGTGCCAGCAGTTACTCGAGAGACAGCCTCCACTTT
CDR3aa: CASSYSRDSLHF

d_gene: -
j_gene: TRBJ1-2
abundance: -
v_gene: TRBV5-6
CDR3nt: TGTGCCAGCAGCTTGGTCGGCGCCGGTGATGGCTACACCTTC
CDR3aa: CASSLVGAGDGYTF

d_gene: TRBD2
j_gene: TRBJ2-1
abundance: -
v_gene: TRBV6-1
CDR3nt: TGTGCCAGCAGCCTCGGGACTAGCGGGAGTAGTGAGCAGTTCTTC
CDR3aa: CASSLGTSGSSEQFF

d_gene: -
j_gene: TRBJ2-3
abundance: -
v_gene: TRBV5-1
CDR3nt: TGCGCCAGCAACAGCGGCCAAAGCACAGATACGCAGTATTTT
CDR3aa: CASNSGQSTDTQYF

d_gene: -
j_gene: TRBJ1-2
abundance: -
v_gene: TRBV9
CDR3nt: TGTGCCAGCAGCGTAGAGTGGGGTACGCGGCCCGATGGCTACACCTTC
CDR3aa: CASSVEWGTRPDGYTF

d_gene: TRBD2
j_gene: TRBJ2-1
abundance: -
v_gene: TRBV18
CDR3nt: TGTGCCAGCTCGTTACTAGCGGGAGATCAGGGTGAGCAGTTCTTC
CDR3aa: CASSLLAGDQGEQFF

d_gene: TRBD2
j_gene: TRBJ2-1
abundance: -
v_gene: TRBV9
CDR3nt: TGTGCCAGCAGCCCGACGGGACTAGCTTATGAGCAGTTCTTC
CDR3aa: CASSPTGLAYEQFF

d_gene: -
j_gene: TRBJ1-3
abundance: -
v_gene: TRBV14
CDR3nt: TGTGCCAGCAGCCAAGTGGTCGAATCTGGAAACACCATATATTTT
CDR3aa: CASSQVVESGNTIYF

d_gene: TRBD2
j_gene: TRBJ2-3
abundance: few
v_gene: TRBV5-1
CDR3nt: TGCGCCAGCAGACGTACTAGCGGGATAAGCACAGATACGCAGTATTTT
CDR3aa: CASRRTSGISTDTQYF

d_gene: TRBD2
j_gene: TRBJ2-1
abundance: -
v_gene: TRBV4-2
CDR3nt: TGTGCCAGCAGCCAAGACCCGCCCGGGACTAGTTATGTGCGGTTCTTC
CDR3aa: CASSQDPPGTSYVRFF

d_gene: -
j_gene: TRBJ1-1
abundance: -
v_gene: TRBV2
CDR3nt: TGTGCCAGCAGCCCCGGCATCTATAACACTGAAGCTTTCTTT
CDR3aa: CASSPGIYNTEAFF

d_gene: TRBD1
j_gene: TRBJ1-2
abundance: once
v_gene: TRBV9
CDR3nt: TGTGTCAGCAGCCCTAAAGGGGGCCCCGGTTTAGGCTACACCTTC
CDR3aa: CVSSPKGGPGLGYTF

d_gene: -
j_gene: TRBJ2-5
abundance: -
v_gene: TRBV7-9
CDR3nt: TGTGCCAGCAGCTACCCCCGGGGCGGAAAAGAGACCCAGTACTTC
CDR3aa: CASSYPRGGKETQYF

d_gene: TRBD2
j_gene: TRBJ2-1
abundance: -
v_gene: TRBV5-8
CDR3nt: TGTGCCAGCAGGGGGGAGGGCCCCTACAATGAGCAGTTCTTC
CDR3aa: CASRGEGPYNEQFF

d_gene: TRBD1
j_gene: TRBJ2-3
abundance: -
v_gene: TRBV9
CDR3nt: TGTGCCAGCACGGTCGGACAGGGGTTCGCAGATACGCAGTATTTT
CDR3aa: CASTVGQGFADTQYF

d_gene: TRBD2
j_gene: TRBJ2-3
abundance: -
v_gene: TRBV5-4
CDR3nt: TGTGCCAGCAGCTTGCTTGCGGGAGTGAGCACAGATACGCAGTATTTT
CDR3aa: CASSLLAGVSTDTQYF

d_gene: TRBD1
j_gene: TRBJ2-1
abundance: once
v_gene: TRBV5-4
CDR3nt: TGTGCCAGCAGCTTGCAAAAAGTTTACAGGGGGCGGTACAATGAGCAGTTCTTC
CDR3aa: CASSLQKVYRGRYNEQFF